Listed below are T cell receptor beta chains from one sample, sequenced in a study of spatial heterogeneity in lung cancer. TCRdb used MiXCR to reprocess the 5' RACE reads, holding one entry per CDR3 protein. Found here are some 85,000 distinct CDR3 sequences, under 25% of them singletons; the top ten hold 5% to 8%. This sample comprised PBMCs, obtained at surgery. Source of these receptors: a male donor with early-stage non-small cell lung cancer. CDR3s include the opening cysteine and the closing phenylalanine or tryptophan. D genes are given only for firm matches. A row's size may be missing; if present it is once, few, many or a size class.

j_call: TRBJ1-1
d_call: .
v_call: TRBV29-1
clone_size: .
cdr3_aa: CSVQTGNTEAFF
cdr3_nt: TGCAGCGTTCAGACAGGGAACACTGAAGCTTTCTTT

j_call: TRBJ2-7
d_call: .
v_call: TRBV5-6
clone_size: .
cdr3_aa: CASSLWSYEQYF
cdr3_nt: TGTGCCAGCAGCTTGTGGTCCTACGAGCAGTACTTC

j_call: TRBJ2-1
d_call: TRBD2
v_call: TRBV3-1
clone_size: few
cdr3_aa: CASRLTSGSHEQFF
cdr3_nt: TGTGCCAGCAGATTGACTAGCGGGAGCCATGAGCAGTTCTTC

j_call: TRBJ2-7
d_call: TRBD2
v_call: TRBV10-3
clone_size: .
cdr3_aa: CAISLAGGPDEQYF
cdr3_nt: TGTGCCATCTCCTTAGCGGGAGGGCCGGACGAGCAGTACTTC

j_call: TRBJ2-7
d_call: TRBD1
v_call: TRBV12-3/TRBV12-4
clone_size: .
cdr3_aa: CASSLSGQGFEQYF
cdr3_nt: TGTGCCAGCAGTTTGTCGGGACAGGGTTTCGAGCAGTACTTC

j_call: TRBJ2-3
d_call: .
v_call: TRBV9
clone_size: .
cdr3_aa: CASSEAPGTDTQYF
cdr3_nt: TGTGCCAGCAGCGAGGCCCCGGGCACAGATACGCAGTATTTT

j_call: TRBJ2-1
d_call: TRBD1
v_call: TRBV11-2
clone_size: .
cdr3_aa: CASTLKTGDHEQFF
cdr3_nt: TGTGCCAGCACCCTAAAGACAGGGGATCACGAGCAGTTCTTC

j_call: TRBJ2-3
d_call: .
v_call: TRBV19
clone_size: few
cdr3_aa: CASLGKFTDTQYF
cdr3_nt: TGTGCCAGCCTCGGCAAGTTCACAGATACGCAGTATTTT

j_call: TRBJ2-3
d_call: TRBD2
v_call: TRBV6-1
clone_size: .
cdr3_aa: CASSFKASGGVSTDTQYF
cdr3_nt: TGTGCCAGCAGTTTTAAGGCTAGCGGGGGGGTTAGCACAGATACGCAGTATTTT

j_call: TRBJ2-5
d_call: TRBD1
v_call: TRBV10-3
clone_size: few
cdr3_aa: CAIQQGAEETQYF
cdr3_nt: TGTGCCATACAACAGGGGGCTGAGGAGACCCAGTACTTC

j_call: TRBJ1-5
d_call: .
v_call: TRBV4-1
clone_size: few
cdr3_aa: CASSLASGTPGLQPQHF
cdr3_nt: TGCGCCAGCAGCCTTGCTTCCGGGACACCAGGGTTGCAGCCCCAGCATTTT

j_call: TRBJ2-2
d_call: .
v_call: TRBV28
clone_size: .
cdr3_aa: CASSLVARQTWDTGELFF
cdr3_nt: TGTGCCAGCAGTTTAGTCGCGAGGCAGACTTGGGACACCGGGGAGCTGTTTTTT

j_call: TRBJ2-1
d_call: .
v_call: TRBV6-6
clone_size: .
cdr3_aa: CASREVTYNEQFF
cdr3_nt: TGTGCCAGCAGGGAGGTCACCTACAATGAGCAGTTCTTC

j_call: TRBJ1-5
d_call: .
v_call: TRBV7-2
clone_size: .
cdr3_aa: CASSLLGIRNQPQHF
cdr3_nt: TGTGCCAGCAGCTTATTGGGGATTCGTAATCAGCCCCAGCATTTT

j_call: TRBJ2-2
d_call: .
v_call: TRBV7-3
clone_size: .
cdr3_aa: CASRRPPGSDTGELFF
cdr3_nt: TGTGCCAGCAGGAGACCACCGGGTTCTGACACCGGGGAGCTGTTTTTT

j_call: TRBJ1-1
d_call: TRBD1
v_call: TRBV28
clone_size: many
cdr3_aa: CASSGTGVDEAFF
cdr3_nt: TGTGCCAGCAGTGGGACAGGGGTGGATGAAGCTTTCTTT

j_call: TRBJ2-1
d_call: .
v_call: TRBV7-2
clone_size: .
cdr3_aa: CASSLDAANEQFF
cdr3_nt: TGTGCCAGCAGCTTAGACGCAGCCAATGAGCAGTTCTTC

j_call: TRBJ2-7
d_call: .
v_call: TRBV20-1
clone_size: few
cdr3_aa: CSAPTGSRREQYF
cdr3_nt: TGCAGTGCTCCAACAGGGTCCCGGCGCGAGCAGTACTTC

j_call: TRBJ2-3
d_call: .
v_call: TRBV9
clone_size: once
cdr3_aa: CASSPRDSGAGDTQYF
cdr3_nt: TGTGCCAGCAGCCCCAGAGACAGTGGGGCGGGAGATACGCAGTATTTT

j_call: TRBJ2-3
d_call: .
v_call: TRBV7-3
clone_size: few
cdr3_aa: CASSLGVRSGASTDTQYF
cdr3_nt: TGTGCCAGCAGCTTAGGGGTACGGAGCGGAGCTAGCACAGATACGCAGTATTTT

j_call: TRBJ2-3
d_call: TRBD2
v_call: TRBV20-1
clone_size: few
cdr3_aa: CSVSGGGDTQYF
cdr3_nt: TGCAGTGTTAGCGGGGGGGGAGATACGCAGTATTTT

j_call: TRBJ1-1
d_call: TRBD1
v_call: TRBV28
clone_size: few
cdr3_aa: CASTRGQANTEAFF
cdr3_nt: TGTGCCAGCACCAGAGGACAGGCGAACACTGAAGCTTTCTTT

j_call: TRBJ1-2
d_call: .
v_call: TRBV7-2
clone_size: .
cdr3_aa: CVSSALQVPVDGYTF
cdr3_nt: TGTGTCAGCAGCGCTTTACAGGTGCCCGTCGATGGCTACACCTTC

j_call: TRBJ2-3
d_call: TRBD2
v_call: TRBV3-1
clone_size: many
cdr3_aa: CASKTSLAGGPDTQYF
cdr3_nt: TGTGCCAGCAAAACATCCCTAGCGGGAGGACCAGATACGCAGTATTTT

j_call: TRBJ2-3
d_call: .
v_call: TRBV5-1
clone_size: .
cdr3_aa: CASSRPTVSDTQYF
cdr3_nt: TGCGCCAGCAGCAGACCCACCGTGTCAGATACGCAGTATTTT

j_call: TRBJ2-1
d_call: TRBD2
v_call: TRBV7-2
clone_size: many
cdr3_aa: CASSPTPKTSGGPHEQFF
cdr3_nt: TGTGCCAGCAGCCCTACCCCTAAGACTAGCGGGGGGCCCCATGAGCAGTTCTTC

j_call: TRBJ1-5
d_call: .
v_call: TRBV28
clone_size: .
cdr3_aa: CACSFYSNQPQHF
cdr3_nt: TGTGCCTGCAGTTTCTATAGCAATCAGCCCCAGCATTTT

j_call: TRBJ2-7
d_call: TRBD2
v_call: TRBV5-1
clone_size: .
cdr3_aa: CASSLVGTSGYEQYF
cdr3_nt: TGCGCCAGCAGCTTGGTTGGGACTAGCGGCTACGAGCAGTACTTC

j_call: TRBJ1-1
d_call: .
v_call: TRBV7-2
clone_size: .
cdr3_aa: CASSLVKGVNTEAFF
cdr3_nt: TGTGCCAGCAGCTTAGTGAAGGGGGTGAACACTGAAGCTTTCTTT

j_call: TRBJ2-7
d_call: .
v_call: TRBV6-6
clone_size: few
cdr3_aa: CASSYPELQGSYEQYF
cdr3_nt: TGTGCCAGCAGTTACCCCGAACTACAGGGCTCCTACGAGCAGTACTTC

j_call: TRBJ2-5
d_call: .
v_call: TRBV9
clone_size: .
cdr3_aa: CASTSGGNSQETQYF
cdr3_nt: TGTGCCAGCACCAGTGGGGGGAACAGCCAAGAGACCCAGTACTTC

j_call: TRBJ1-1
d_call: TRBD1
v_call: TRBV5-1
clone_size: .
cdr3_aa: CASSLRTGTNTEAFF
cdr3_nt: TGCGCCAGCAGCTTGAGGACAGGGACGAACACTGAAGCTTTCTTT

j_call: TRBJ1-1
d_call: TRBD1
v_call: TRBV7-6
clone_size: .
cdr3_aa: CASSYLTGENTEAFF
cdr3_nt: TGTGCCAGCAGCTATCTCACAGGGGAGAACACTGAAGCTTTCTTT

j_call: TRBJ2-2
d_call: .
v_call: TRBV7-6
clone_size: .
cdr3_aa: CASSLWAADTGELFF
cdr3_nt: TGTGCCAGCAGCTTATGGGCCGCCGACACCGGGGAGCTGTTTTTT

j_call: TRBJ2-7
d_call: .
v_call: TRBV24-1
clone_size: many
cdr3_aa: CATSDFPDSKEQYF
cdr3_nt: TGTGCCACCAGTGATTTTCCAGATTCTAAGGAGCAGTACTTC

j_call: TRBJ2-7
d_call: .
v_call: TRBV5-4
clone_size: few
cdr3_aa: CASSFGQEGSYEQYF
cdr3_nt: TGTGCCAGCAGCTTTGGTCAGGAGGGGTCCTACGAGCAGTACTTC

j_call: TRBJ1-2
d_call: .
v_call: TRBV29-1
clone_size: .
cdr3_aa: CSGSGPNYGYTF
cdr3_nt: TGCAGCGGCTCAGGGCCCAACTATGGCTACACCTTC

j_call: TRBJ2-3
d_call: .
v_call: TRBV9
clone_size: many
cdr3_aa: CASSNTDTQYF
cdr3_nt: TGTGCCAGCAGTAACACAGATACGCAGTATTTT

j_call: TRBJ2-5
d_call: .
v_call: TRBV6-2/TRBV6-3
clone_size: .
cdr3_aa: CASRRLETQYF
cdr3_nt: TGTGCCAGCAGAAGACTAGAGACCCAGTACTTC

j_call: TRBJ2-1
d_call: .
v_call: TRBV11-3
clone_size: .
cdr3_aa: CASGTARQGNEQFF
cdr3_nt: TGTGCCAGCGGTACCGCCAGGCAGGGGAATGAGCAGTTCTTC

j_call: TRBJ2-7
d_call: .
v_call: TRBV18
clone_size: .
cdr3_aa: CASSPTLYEQYF
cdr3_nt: TGTGCCAGCTCACCGACGCTGTACGAGCAGTACTTC

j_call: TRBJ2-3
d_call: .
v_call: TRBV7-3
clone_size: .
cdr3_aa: CASSLSQGRDTQYF
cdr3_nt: TGTGCCAGCAGCCTTAGCCAGGGGCGAGATACGCAGTATTTT

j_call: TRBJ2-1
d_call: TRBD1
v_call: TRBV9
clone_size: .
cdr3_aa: CASSVGGQPGSVEQFF
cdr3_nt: TGTGCCAGCAGCGTAGGGGGACAGCCCGGTAGTGTGGAGCAGTTCTTC